The subject of this entry is one TCR beta chain. This clone's antigen is unknown. No clone much larger than this one lies a single base away; base qualities are absent. A second Seattle source provided samples from volunteer blood donors who had recovered from COVID-19. Each collaborating institution followed its own protocols to collect whole blood in K2EDTA tubes. For TCRbeta analysis, collaborators shipped samples as frozen whole blood, isolated PBMCs, or DNA extracted from either of those sample types. This sample was included in a study of blood T cell repertoires in COVID-19 (dated by TCRdb to 2020 to 2021). Some background on the complete study: The collaborator samples originated in the United States, Italy and Spain and spanned the acute and convalescent phases of COVID-19. The prospective study material was composed of cDNA or gDNA derived from T cells, B-cell-depleted T cells, or PBMCs. Subjects who had been exposed to COVID-19, were actively infected with it, or had recovered from it provided the deeply sampled blood TCRbeta repertoires that made up the dataset. The repertoires were released in a freely available public database meant as a resource for research on the immune response to SARS-CoV-2. Samples came from the ongoing ImmuneRACE study (first 160 participants) plus 1,254 subjects from 6 global collaborators. A de-identified subject ID, COVID-19 status, age in years and sex were almost always included in the sample metadata. Where available, HLA class I and class II types were obtained from metadata supplied by the sample provider rather than from assay-based typing.

The immunoSEQ Assay, a bias-controlled multiplex PCR, was used to amplify TCRbeta CDR3 regions from genomic DNA. On the study's bioinformatics: Nucleated cell counts per sample were estimated from amplification of reference gene primers within the assay. To quantify the absolute abundance of each unique TCRbeta CDR3 rearrangement, sequence reads were collapsed and filtered. For each sample, productive Simpson clonality was calculated as the square root of Simpson's diversity index over productive rearrangements. The clones in this table, taken by TCRdb from immuneACCESS, are in-frame only. Not every clone is retained; where verified, under half of the shortfall comes from an unresolved V gene, and the cause of the rest is unknown. That table furnishes V, J and clone size, whereas the DNA furnished D and trimming. Present in this sample are some 250,000 clones, roughly 89% of which were seen just once. The ten largest account for around 2.2% of the sample.

General findings and caveats noted by the study authors: How much clinical and demographic metadata was included differed by source and by participant, and the metadata was provided uncurated.

The sequence came from a young man who had recovered from COVID-19. What was sequenced was peripheral blood.

At the DNA level, the sequence is TGTGCTAGTGGTTTGGTACTGGTCGGGGCGGGGAGGGATACGCAGTATTTT. Protein translation: CASGLVLVGAGRDTQYF. The chain is encoded by TRBV12-5 joined to TRBJ2-3; TRBD2 could be the D gene, as 6 bases match. V is clipped by 0 bases and J by 6 bases, and the sequence between their germline boundaries is 19 bases long. Taken from cysteine to phenylalanine, the CDR3 has 17 residues. Only CDR3 DNA is held: 51 bases, read in frame from base 1. The germline V gene supplies CDR1 LGHNT and CDR2 FRNRAP.